This TCR beta chain was profiled in a study of cytomegalovirus exposure and HLA in healthy donors. Among the roughly 110 subjects of the validation cohort, separate from the approximately 670-subject first cohort, were the donors. The J segment lost 4 bases and the V segment lost 6 bases, leaving 8 bases of the junction unmatched. This CDR3 region has 15 residues. CDR1 and CDR2 from the germline V gene are SNHLY and FYNNEI. The assay was immunoSEQ multiplex PCR, and TCRdb's table has in-frame clones only and misses some. The profile shows about 310,000 clones, approximately 91% of them singletons. Overall study results and limits: Cytomegalovirus status was reportedly diagnosed by the classifier with high specificity and sensitivity. Associated with cytomegalovirus, according to the listing, were some 150 TCR beta chains.

Remarks on this clone: Its antigen remains unknown.

The sequence was obtained from a man aged 25-45 years in good health and CMV-seronegative. Source material: PBMCs. The chain is built from TRBV2 and TRBJ1-5, with 8 bases identical to TRBD1. The CDR3 DNA reads as TGTGCCAGCAGCGACAGGGGAGGATGGAATCAGCCCCAGCATTTT. Residues: CASSDRGGWNQPQHF.